Listed below are T cell receptor beta chains from one sample, sequenced in a study of blood T cells in healthy people across ages. TCRdb independently ran MiXCR on the 5' RACE reads; one entry per CDR3 protein. The sample has more than 650,000 distinct CDR3 sequences; roughly 50% are singletons. The sequenced sample consisted of blood. The receptors stem from a man older than 75 in good health. The CDR3 runs from the conserved cysteine through the conserved F or W. Each record gives: J gene, CDR3 length, V gene, CDR3 protein.

J gene: TRBJ1-2; CDR3 length: 13; V gene: TRBV21-1; CDR3 protein: CAWTDWDSDGYTF
J gene: NA; CDR3 length: 15; V gene: TRBV3-1; CDR3 protein: CASSTLDRDTYEQYF
J gene: TRBJ1-2; CDR3 length: 18; V gene: TRBV21-1; CDR3 protein: CASSKMRIGTTAVGGYTF
J gene: NA; CDR3 length: 13; V gene: TRBV11-2; CDR3 protein: CASSLQGAGEQYF
J gene: TRBJ2-4; CDR3 length: 13; V gene: TRBV29-1; CDR3 protein: CSAQVAQGDIQYF
J gene: TRBJ1-2; CDR3 length: 15; V gene: TRBV6-6; CDR3 protein: CASSYRQGGSWGYTF
J gene: TRBJ2-7; CDR3 length: 14; V gene: TRBV25-1; CDR3 protein: CASRKLAGAGEQYF
J gene: TRBJ1-1; CDR3 length: 13; V gene: TRBV7-9; CDR3 protein: CASSPLGGFEAFF
J gene: TRBJ2-1; CDR3 length: 15; V gene: TRBV5-1; CDR3 protein: CASSSGTGLGGEQFF
J gene: TRBJ2-1; CDR3 length: 11; V gene: TRBV20-1; CDR3 protein: CSARRGNEQFF
J gene: TRBJ1-2; CDR3 length: 15; V gene: TRBV18; CDR3 protein: CASSDSTGATYGYTF
J gene: TRBJ1-4; CDR3 length: 13; V gene: TRBV20-1; CDR3 protein: CSAETPTNEKLFF
J gene: TRBJ1-1; CDR3 length: 14; V gene: TRBV12-3/TRBV12-4; CDR3 protein: CASSFGVSDTEAFF
J gene: TRBJ1-2; CDR3 length: 15; V gene: TRBV20-1; CDR3 protein: CSALGGQGINYGYTF
J gene: TRBJ2-1; CDR3 length: 17; V gene: TRBV3-1; CDR3 protein: CASSQDLLLLNPNEQFF
J gene: TRBJ2-7; CDR3 length: 14; V gene: TRBV7-9; CDR3 protein: CASSLATSYNEQYF
J gene: TRBJ2-1; CDR3 length: 14; V gene: TRBV7-2; CDR3 protein: CASSLRDVWNEQFF
J gene: TRBJ2-4; CDR3 length: 16; V gene: TRBV3-1; CDR3 protein: CASSQDREIPKNIQYF
J gene: TRBJ2-7; CDR3 length: 12; V gene: TRBV6-1; CDR3 protein: CASSASGLGQYF
J gene: TRBJ2-4; CDR3 length: 13; V gene: TRBV2; CDR3 protein: CASNRDQGGIQYF
J gene: TRBJ2-7; CDR3 length: 17; V gene: TRBV6-5; CDR3 protein: CVSSYSSLAGGSYEQYF
J gene: TRBJ1-1; CDR3 length: 12; V gene: TRBV12-3/TRBV12-4; CDR3 protein: CASSLEGSEAFF
J gene: TRBJ2-5; CDR3 length: 15; V gene: TRBV9; CDR3 protein: CASSATSGRWETQYF
J gene: TRBJ1-5; CDR3 length: 17; V gene: TRBV27; CDR3 protein: CASSLLGSVGGNQPQHF
J gene: TRBJ2-1; CDR3 length: 21; V gene: TRBV4-1; CDR3 protein: CASSQDPTGTSGFLGYNEQFF
J gene: TRBJ1-2; CDR3 length: 14; V gene: TRBV18; CDR3 protein: CASRSGGVDYGYTF
J gene: TRBJ1-1; CDR3 length: 14; V gene: TRBV7-2; CDR3 protein: CASSFGRTNTEAFF
J gene: TRBJ2-7; CDR3 length: 15; V gene: TRBV5-1; CDR3 protein: CASSLSGGGHEEQYF
J gene: TRBJ2-1; CDR3 length: 14; V gene: TRBV27; CDR3 protein: CASITSGPYNEQFF
J gene: TRBJ1-1; CDR3 length: 14; V gene: TRBV5-1; CDR3 protein: CASSNPGRDTEAFF
J gene: TRBJ1-4; CDR3 length: 15; V gene: TRBV7-9; CDR3 protein: CASSPDRVANEKLFF
J gene: TRBJ2-6; CDR3 length: 20; V gene: TRBV11-2; CDR3 protein: CASSLDLVGNRGSGANVLTF
J gene: TRBJ1-1; CDR3 length: 13; V gene: TRBV10-3; CDR3 protein: CAIKTGQGTEAFF
J gene: TRBJ2-4; CDR3 length: 16; V gene: TRBV3-1; CDR3 protein: CASSFAPGPEIKPQYF
J gene: TRBJ2-5; CDR3 length: 13; V gene: TRBV11-1; CDR3 protein: CASSVETGETQYF
J gene: TRBJ2-5; CDR3 length: 11; V gene: TRBV20-1; CDR3 protein: CSAKAGETQYF
J gene: TRBJ2-7; CDR3 length: 12; V gene: TRBV27; CDR3 protein: CASSPGFRTQYF
J gene: TRBJ2-5; CDR3 length: 16; V gene: TRBV11-1; CDR3 protein: CASSGWTSGSEETQYF
J gene: TRBJ2-1; CDR3 length: 14; V gene: TRBV12-3/TRBV12-4; CDR3 protein: CASSVRGYYNEQFF
J gene: TRBJ2-3; CDR3 length: 15; V gene: TRBV9; CDR3 protein: CASSVATVQGDTQYF
J gene: TRBJ2-5; CDR3 length: 16; V gene: TRBV14; CDR3 protein: CASSQRQSLGEETQYF
J gene: TRBJ1-6; CDR3 length: 15; V gene: TRBV2; CDR3 protein: CASSDSGQGPPPLHF
J gene: TRBJ2-1; CDR3 length: 15; V gene: TRBV6-2/TRBV6-3; CDR3 protein: CASSYALAGLGEQFF
J gene: TRBJ2-7; CDR3 length: 15; V gene: TRBV9; CDR3 protein: CASSVGKRNTYEQYF
J gene: TRBJ2-3; CDR3 length: 14; V gene: TRBV7-2; CDR3 protein: CASSFGGGKDTQYF
J gene: TRBJ2-3; CDR3 length: 14; V gene: TRBV6-2/TRBV6-3; CDR3 protein: CASISQEVTDTQYF
J gene: TRBJ2-1; CDR3 length: 18; V gene: TRBV7-2; CDR3 protein: CASRLAGGFSRGNNEQFF
J gene: TRBJ2-7; CDR3 length: 15; V gene: TRBV6-2/TRBV6-3; CDR3 protein: CASSFVGPGGNEQYF
J gene: TRBJ2-5; CDR3 length: 13; V gene: TRBV27; CDR3 protein: CASRRPPQVTQYF
J gene: NA; CDR3 length: 21; V gene: TRBV4-3; CDR3 protein: CASSLRLREGLAGGGRETQYF